Shown below are 23 T cell receptor beta chains from a single sample sequenced in a study of blood T cell repertoires in COVID-19. TCRdb keeps only in-frame clones here, not all; method: immunoSEQ multiplex PCR. The sample yields 250,000 or so clones, 88% seen once. Sequencing input: PBMCs or T cells enriched from blood (not recorded which). The receptors derive from a woman between 35 and 50 years old with acute COVID-19.

J is TRBJ1-3 and V is TRBV10-3, with D possibly TRBD1 on 6 matching bases. Trimming took 10 bases from V and 0 from J, leaving 16 bases between them. From germline, CDR1 is ENHRY and CDR2 SYGVKD. This CDR3 contains 15 residues. CDR3 amino acids: CATSGQFLSGNTIYF. In DNA, the CDR3 is TGTGCCACCAGCGGACAGTTTCTCTCTGGAAACACCATATATTTT.

The V call is TRBV7-2, the J call TRBJ2-5; D is perhaps TRBD1 (6 bases). Per the germline V gene, CDR1 is SGHTA and CDR2 is FQGNSA. Trimming took off 1 base at V and 3 bases at J, with 9 bases between the two ends. This CDR3 region has 14 residues. The CDR3, as DNA: TGTGCCAGCAGCTTAGTATACAGGGAAGAGACCCAGTACTTC. Its translation: CASSLVYREETQYF.

This clone was seen a few times. The chain joins TRBV29-1 to TRBJ1-2; 8 bases are shared with TRBD1. Germline V gene data show CDR1 as SQVTM and CDR2 as ANQGSEA. The CDR3 totals 14 residues. J gave up 8 bases and V 4 bases, and 12 bases lay outside the gene matches. CDR3 coding DNA: TGCAGCGTTGTGGTGGGCAGGGGGCAGGGCGGCTACACCTTC. Protein sequence: CSVVVGRGQGGYTF.

The CDR3 bases are TGCGCCAGCAGCGACCGGGACAGGGGACACAATGAGCAGTTCTTC. It yields the protein CASSDRDRGHNEQFF. V and J are TRBV5-1 and TRBJ2-1; 10 positions agree with TRBD1. This CDR3 has 15 residues. Trimming cost V 4 bases and J 5 bases; bases outside gene matches: 6. Germline CDR1 reads SGHRS; CDR2 reads YFSETQ.

The gene calls are TRBV5-6 and TRBJ2-3; 9 bases are a match to TRBD2. The length of the CDR3 is 16 residues. Germline V CDR1 and CDR2: SGHDT, YYEEEE. V lost 0 bases to trimming and J lost 8 bases; unmatched junction nucleotides: 10. For the CDR3, the DNA is TGTGCCAGCAGCTTGGGGAGACTAGCGGCGCCAGGTACGCAGTATTTT. This encodes CASSLGRLAAPGTQYF.

The J gene is TRBJ2-5, the V gene TRBV11-2; 8 nucleotides match TRBD1. CDR1 SGHAT and CDR2 FQNNGV come from the germline V gene. The V gene end was trimmed by 7 bases and the J gene end by 2 bases; junction bases not matched to a gene: 12. The CDR3 loop spans 16 amino acids. For the CDR3, the DNA is TGTGCCAGCAACAAACCGGGACAGGCGATTCAAGAGACCCAGTACTTC. Translating gives CASNKPGQAIQETQYF.

The V gene is TRBV13, the J gene TRBJ2-7; 9 bases agree with TRBD2. The CDR3 spans 14 residues. Per the germline V gene, CDR1 is PRHDT and CDR2 is FYEKMQ (reference sequence). V trimming: 5 bases; J trimming: 0 bases; junction bases outside the gene matches: 2. The CDR3 bases are TGTGCCAGCAGCCATAGCGGGAGCTCCTACGAGCAGTACTTC. Amino acids: CASSHSGSSYEQYF.

The chain couples TRBV9 to TRBJ2-5; 7 bases agree with TRBD2. This CDR3 has 13 residues. CDR1 is SGDLS, CDR2 YYNGEE, per germline. The trim removed 4 bases at V and 3 bases at J, leaving 3 bases unmatched. Here the CDR3 reads CASSWGGEETQYF. The CDR3 bases are TGTGCCAGCAGCTGGGGAGGGGAAGAGACCCAGTACTTC.

The CDR3: CASSSQGSYEQYF. CDR3 nucleotides: TGTGCCAGCAGCTCGCAGGGCTCCTACGAGCAGTACTTC. V gene TRBV5-4 combines with J gene TRBJ2-7; a weak D match, TRBD1 (5 bases). V was trimmed by 3 bases and J by 0 bases, leaving 7 bases between them. Germline values: CDR1 SGHNT, CDR2 YYREEE (reference sequence). This CDR3 contains 13 residues.

The chain recombines TRBV3-1 (or the pseudogene TRBV3-2) with TRBJ2-2; possible D gene TRBD2, 6 bases. The CDR3 sequence is 14 residues long. Germline loops: CDR1 LGHDT, CDR2 YNNKEL (reference sequence). V shed 7 bases and J shed 4 bases, with 13 bases lying between them. The CDR3 sequence is CASTVRGSTGELFF. The CDR3 DNA follows: TGTGCCAGCACCGTTCGGGGGTCCACCGGGGAGCTGTTTTTT.

In its sample, this clone was seen once. The rearrangement uses TRBV6-5 and TRBJ1-3; D is undetermined. V was shortened by 6 bases and J by 4 bases, with 16 bases between the two germline ends. Germline CDR1 and CDR2: MNHEY and SVGAGI. The CDR3 loop spans 15 amino acids. The CDR3 spells CASSFGSLGGNTIYF. DNA for the CDR3: TGTGCCAGCAGCTTTGGGTCCCTCGGGGGAAACACCATATATTTT.

The gene calls are TRBV19 and TRBJ2-3; a weak D match, TRBD1 (5 bases). Germline CDR1 LNHDA, CDR2 SQIVND (reference sequence). The CDR3 runs 13 residues. V lost 1 base, J lost 4 bases, and 6 bases lay in between. The CDR3, as DNA: TGTGCCAGTAGTATAGGGGGCGCAGATACGCAGTATTTT. Protein sequence: CASSIGGADTQYF.

The chain recombines TRBV4-1 with TRBJ2-2; the match to TRBD2 covers 8 bases. Germline CDR1 and CDR2: MGHRA and YSYEKL. V lost 1 base to trimming and J lost 3 bases; unmatched junction nucleotides: 10. The CDR3 runs 18 residues. CDR3 loop: CASSQVRTARGDTGELFF. Written as DNA, the CDR3 is TGCGCCAGCAGCCAAGTCCGCACGGCGCGGGGGGACACCGGGGAGCTGTTTTTT.

The chain employs TRBV6-2 or TRBV6-3 and TRBJ2-6; tentative D call: TRBD1 (6 bases). The CDR3 runs to 15 residues. The germline CDR1 and CDR2 sequences are MNHEY and SVGEGT. With 2 bases removed from V and 4 bases from J, the gap between germline ends came to 9 bases. The CDR3 nucleotides are TGTGCCAGCAGTTACGAGGGGGTCGGGGCCAACGTCCTGACTTTC. Its translation: CASSYEGVGANVLTF.

The V gene is TRBV11-3, the J gene TRBJ1-1, with a possible D match to TRBD1 (6 bases). The germline V and J ends were trimmed by 4 bases and 0 bases, with 12 bases remaining between them. The V gene's germline CDR1 is SGHNT and CDR2 YENEEA. The length of the CDR3 is 15 residues. The CDR3 DNA reads TGTGCCAGCAGCTCTACAGGGAAGTTGAACACTGAAGCTTTCTTT. Its protein is CASSSTGKLNTEAFF.

The chain couples TRBV5-5 to TRBJ2-5; TRBD1 agrees at 8 bases. V dropped 3 bases and J dropped 5; count of bases not matched to a gene: 9. This CDR3 is built from 15 residues. From germline, CDR1 is SGHKS and CDR2 YYEKEE (reference sequence). The CDR3 sequence: CASSSITGGGETQYF. The CDR3 DNA reads TGTGCCAGCAGCTCCATTACAGGGGGTGGGGAGACCCAGTACTTC.

The chain carries TRBV5-5 and TRBJ2-1, with TRBD1 as a possible D gene (6 bases). CDR1 is SGHKS, CDR2 YYEKEE, per germline (reference sequence). This CDR3 region has 14 residues. Trimming took off 4 bases at V and 3 bases at J, with 11 bases between the two ends. The CDR3 nucleotides are TGTGCCAGCAGCGTCACAGGGTTCTACAATGAGCAGTTCTTC. Its translation: CASSVTGFYNEQFF. Filled out from reference TRBV5-5 and TRBJ2-1, the complete variable domain reads DAGVTQSPTHLIKTRGQQVTLRCSPISGHKSVSWYQQVLGQGPQFIFQYYEKEERGRGNFPDRFSARQFPNYSSELNVNALLLGDSALYLCASSVTGFYNEQFFGPGTRLTVL.

This CDR3 reads CASSTGTKLAGELFF. The CDR3 DNA sequence: TGTGCCAGCAGCACCGGGACAAAGCTAGCCGGGGAGCTGTTTTTT. The V call is TRBV7-2, the J call TRBJ2-2, with TRBD1 as a possible D gene (6 bases). The CDR3 runs 15 residues. V dropped 5 bases and J dropped 6 bases, with 16 bases sitting between them. The germline V gene encodes CDR1 SGHTA and CDR2 FQGNSA.

The chain couples TRBV6-4 to TRBJ2-5; 13 bases map to TRBD2. Germline loops: CDR1 MRHNA, CDR2 SNTAGT. The length of the CDR3 is 15 residues. V gave up 9 bases and J gave up 5 bases; unmatched junction bases: 9. The CDR3 protein is CARLTSGRWDETQYF. The CDR3 coding sequence is TGTGCCAGATTGACTAGCGGGAGGTGGGACGAGACCCAGTACTTC.

The CDR3 DNA sequence: TGTGCCAGCAGCCAAGGGGCAGGGGGCGGTAACACTGAAGCTTTCTTT. This encodes CASSQGAGGGNTEAFF. The V call is TRBV3-1 (or the pseudogene TRBV3-2), the J call TRBJ1-1, with 8 bases aligning to TRBD1. The V gene's germline CDR1 is LGHDT and CDR2 YNNKEL (reference sequence). This CDR3 has 16 residues. Trimming cost V 1 base and J 2 bases; bases outside gene matches: 6.

The CDR3 spells CAWSVASRGNGELFF. Here the CDR3 DNA reads TGTGCCTGGAGTGTAGCGAGCAGGGGAAACGGGGAGCTGTTTTTT. The J gene is TRBJ2-2, the V gene TRBV30, with D perhaps TRBD1 (6 bases). The CDR3 has 15 residues. In germline, CDR1 is GTSNPN, CDR2 SVGIG (reference sequence). V gave up 0 bases and J gave up 7 bases, with 15 bases separating them.

The rearrangement uses TRBV5-4 and TRBJ1-2; TRBD1 agrees at 9 bases. Germline V gene lookup returns CDR1 SGHNT and CDR2 YYREEE (reference sequence). Losses at the gene ends were 3 bases for V and 7 bases for J; bases not matched to a gene: 7. The CDR3 is 14 amino acids. The CDR3 bases are TGTGCCAGCAGCTGGGTAACAGGGGGCTCTGGCTACACCTTC. Protein sequence: CASSWVTGGSGYTF.

This clone was recorded a few times. The J gene is TRBJ2-5, the V gene TRBV2; 8 nucleotides agree with TRBD2. The V and J ends lost 6 bases and 0 bases, in that order; junction bases with no gene match: 3. Germline-derived CDR1 and CDR2 are SNHLY and FYNNEI. The length of the CDR3 is 14 residues. This CDR3 reads CASRGGRNQETQYF. DNA for the CDR3: TGTGCCAGCAGGGGCGGGAGGAACCAAGAGACCCAGTACTTC.